This T cell receptor beta chain emerged from a study of CD8+CD57+ T cells in acquired aplastic anemia. General study points: Any difference that existed in CD8+ Simpson's diversity between patients and controls was not significant.

This clonotype has at least ten counts. Antigen: not known. It was genomic DNA that served as the template for profiling TCR beta VDJ and CDR3. From the reads, TCRdb called clonotypes with MiXCR, one entry per CDR3 protein. The sample yields 250,000 to 350,000 distinct CDR3 sequences, 50% to 70% seen once. Germline assignment: CDR1 LGHNA and CDR2 YSLEER. The CDR3 loop spans 14 amino acids. Trimming stripped 2 bases from V and 3 bases from J, with 7 bases between. The chain couples TRBV4-3 to TRBJ1-4, with a possible D match to TRBD1 (6 bases). Sequenced: sorted CD4+, CD8+, or CD8+CD57+ T cells (not recorded which) from PBMCs. The TCR was taken from a human donor with severe aplastic anemia or a healthy control (not recorded which). DNA for the CDR3: TGCGCCAGCAGCCAACGACAGGCTAATGAAAAACTGTTTTTT. Translating it yields CASSQRQANEKLFF.